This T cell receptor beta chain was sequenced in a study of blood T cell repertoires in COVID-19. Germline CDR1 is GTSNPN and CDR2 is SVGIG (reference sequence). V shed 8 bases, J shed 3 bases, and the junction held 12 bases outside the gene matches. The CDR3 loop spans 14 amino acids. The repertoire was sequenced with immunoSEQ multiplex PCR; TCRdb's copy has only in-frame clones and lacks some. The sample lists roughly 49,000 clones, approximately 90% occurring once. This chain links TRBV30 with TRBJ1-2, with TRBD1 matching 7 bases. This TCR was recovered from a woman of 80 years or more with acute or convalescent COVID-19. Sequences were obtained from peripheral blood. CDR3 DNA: TGTGCCCTTCGAGTAGGGGGCGCCCACTATGGCTACACCTTC. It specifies CALRVGGAHYGYTF.